This T cell receptor (beta chain) stems from a study of control samples from healthy donors and cancer patients. This clone was recorded only once. TCRdb keeps only in-frame clones here, not all; method: immunoSEQ multiplex PCR. The sample gives approximately 160,000 clones, approximately 92% of which show up once; around 2% is in the top ten. The V gene's germline CDR1 is LNHDA and CDR2 SQIVND (reference sequence). The CDR3 has 16 residues. The V and J ends lost 4 bases and 3 bases, in that order; junction bases with no gene match: 3. The chain links TRBV19 to TRBJ1-4; TRBD1 agrees at 12 bases. Sequencing was carried out using blood. The TCR originated in a woman aged 40 to 49 in good health. DNA of the CDR3: TGTGCCAGTAGTAGGGGACAGGGGGCGGCTAATGAAAAACTGTTTTTT. This translates into CASSRGQGAANEKLFF.